Each of the 12 T cell receptor beta chains below was sequenced from the same sample in a study of shared clonotypes between healthy human individuals (dated by TCRdb to between 2020 and 2021). The library was obtained by the immunoSEQ multiplex PCR assay. TCRdb obtained this table from immuneACCESS and retained in-frame rearrangements with V and J assigned. These tables miss some clones; where compared with another copy, unresolved V genes account for less than half of the shortfall, and the remainder is unexplained. The sample has millions of clones on record, more than 80% of them singletons. The top ten hold more than 0.12% of the sample. The sequenced sample was naive CD4+ T cells sorted from blood. This specimen's cell subset or site label, per the study, means: CD45RA+ positively selected. These receptors originate from a man younger than 35 in good health.

The CDR3, as DNA: TGTGCCAGCAGCCCCCAGGACCGAGCGATGGGGGCTAACTATGGCTACACCTTC. Its translation is CASSPQDRAMGANYGYTF. The V call is TRBV11-2, the J call TRBJ1-2; possibly TRBD1 for D (5 bases). CDR1 is SGHAT, CDR2 FQNNGV, per germline. The CDR3 is 18 amino acids. V lost 5 bases and J 0 bases, leaving 22 bases between the germline ends.

This clone occurred a few times. V gene TRBV2 combines with J gene TRBJ1-1; TRBD1 might be the D (5 bases). This CDR3 spans 15 amino acids. V was clipped by 4 bases and J by 2 bases, with 14 bases between them. Germline CDR1 is SNHLY and CDR2 is FYNNEI. In DNA form, the CDR3 reads TGTGCCAGCAGTGCTTTCCAGGGATTTAACACTGAAGCTTTCTTT. Its protein is CASSAFQGFNTEAFF.

This chain connects TRBV27 to TRBJ2-5, with 11 bases matching TRBD2. Germline trimming cut 3 bases from V and 1 base from J; bases unmatched to any gene: 7. The CDR3 length is 17 residues. The germline CDR1 and CDR2 sequences are MNHEY and SMNVEV (reference sequence). Written as DNA, the CDR3 is TGTGCCAGCAGTTTCCTAGCGGGGGGCGGGGTCCAAGAGACCCAGTACTTC. This gives the protein CASSFLAGGGVQETQYF.

This chain links TRBV19 with TRBJ2-1; TRBD1 matches at 8 bases. The germline V gene encodes CDR1 LNHDA and CDR2 SQIVND (reference sequence). The trim removed 4 bases at V and 4 bases at J, leaving 6 bases unmatched. The CDR3 extends over 15 amino acids. CDR3 nucleotides: TGTGCCAGTAGTACCACGGACAGGGTGTACAATGAGCAGTTCTTC. It codes for CASSTTDRVYNEQFF.

This rearrangement joins TRBV5-6 to TRBJ2-3; 9 positions agree with TRBD1. Germline loops: CDR1 SGHDT, CDR2 YYEEEE. The CDR3 runs 16 residues. J gave up 2 bases and V 4 bases, and 8 bases lay outside the gene matches. The chain's CDR3 is CASSAPGQGFTDTQYF. The CDR3 DNA reads as TGTGCCAGCAGCGCTCCGGGACAGGGATTCACAGATACGCAGTATTTT.

This chain joins TRBV14 and TRBJ2-1; D perhaps matches TRBD1 (7 bases). The CDR3 contains 16 residues. The V end lost 1 base, the J end lost 1 base, and 11 bases lay between the germline ends. CDR1 is SGHDN and CDR2 is FVKESK in the germline V gene. Written as DNA, the CDR3 is TGTGCCAGCAGCCAAGTATCAGGGGGGTCCTACAATGAGCAGTTCTTC. Translated: CASSQVSGGSYNEQFF.

This chain links TRBV11-2 with TRBJ2-2; D uncertain. Trimming removed 1 base at V and 6 bases at J, with 12 bases between. Germline-derived CDR1 and CDR2 are SGHAT and FQNNGV. CDR3 size: 15 residues. As DNA, the CDR3 is TGTGCCAGCAGCTTAGGCCGGTCGGTTGCCGGGGAGCTGTTTTTT. It specifies CASSLGRSVAGELFF.

Concerning this clone: Other DNA sequences of this sample code for an identical CDR3. The genes are TRBV18 and TRBJ2-5; D tentatively reads TRBD1 or TRBD2 (5 bases each). V was shortened by 0 bases and J by 4 bases, with 9 bases between the two germline ends. The CDR3 loop spans 14 amino acids. Germline V gene data show CDR1 as KGHSH and CDR2 as LQKENI. This chain's CDR3 is CASSPPSGRETQYF. The CDR3 DNA sequence: TGTGCCAGCTCACCACCCTCGGGGCGAGAGACCCAGTACTTC.

This clone was detected a few times. V is TRBV30 and J is TRBJ1-1; no clear D. This CDR3 region has 13 residues. Germline assignment: CDR1 GTSNPN and CDR2 SVGIG (reference sequence). The V end was cut by 0 bases, the J end by 1 base, with 6 bases between. The CDR3 DNA reads as TGTGCCTGGAGTGTCATAGGGAACACTGAAGCTTTCTTT. Translation: CAWSVIGNTEAFF.

To note about this clone: This sample also contains other DNA sequences that code for the same CDR3. The chain uses TRBV5-4 and TRBJ2-3; 7 bases are shared with TRBD1. This CDR3 is built from 13 residues. V lost 3 bases and J lost 3; bases outside the gene matches: 1. Germline assignment: CDR1 SGHNT and CDR2 YYREEE (reference sequence). The CDR3 is CASSSQGTDTQYF. The CDR3 DNA reads as TGTGCCAGCAGCTCACAGGGGACAGATACGCAGTATTTT.

The V and J genes are TRBV18 and TRBJ2-2; D is undetermined. Germline loops: CDR1 KGHSH, CDR2 LQKENI. The CDR3 is 17 residues long. The V end lost 2 bases, the J end lost 1 base, and 14 bases lay between the germline ends. The CDR3 region is CASSPSARLMNTGELFF. The CDR3 DNA reads as TGTGCCAGCTCACCATCGGCTCGACTTATGAACACCGGGGAGCTGTTTTTT.

This clone appeared a few times. This chain connects TRBV7-2 to TRBJ2-7; D uncertain. This CDR3 comprises 14 residues. Trimming pared 2 bases from V and 5 bases from J, leaving 13 bases between. CDR1 is SGHTA and CDR2 is FQGNSA in the germline V gene. CDR3 nucleotides: TGTGCCAGCAGCTTAAGTCAGGCCAGCGACGAGCAGTACTTC. Its protein product is CASSLSQASDEQYF.